These T cell receptor beta chains were read from a single sample in a study of post-analysis software for immune sequencing data. One entry per CDR3 protein results from TCRdb running MiXCR on the PCR reads. This sample has approximately 250,000 distinct CDR3 sequences, with just over 35% found just once. The sequencing sample was made of blood. The receptors originated from a girl aged 5-17 years with multiple sclerosis. Each CDR3 is given with its conserved first and last residue. D genes are given only for firm matches. Clone size is given for some rows only: seen once, a few or many times, or a class if the clone is expanded.

d_gene,abundance,v_gene,j_gene,CDR3aa,CDR3nt
TRBD1,few,TRBV19,TRBJ2-4,CASSPGQGRLAQYF,TGTGCCAGTTCTCCGGGACAGGGGCGTTTGGCCCAGTACTTC
.,few,TRBV7-3,TRBJ2-3,CASSLWQGTDTQYF,TGTGCCAGCAGCTTATGGCAGGGCACAGATACGCAGTATTTT
.,.,TRBV24-1,TRBJ2-1,CATSERGSRNEQFF,TGTGCCACCAGTGAGAGGGGTTCCCGCAATGAGCAGTTCTTC
.,many,TRBV9,TRBJ2-5,CASNIDSQETQYF,TGTGCCAGCAACATCGACAGCCAAGAGACCCAGTACTTC
.,many,TRBV4-2,TRBJ2-5,CASSQDLGFGETQYF,TGTGCCAGCAGCCAAGATCTTGGGTTTGGGGAGACCCAGTACTTC
TRBD2,.,TRBV13,TRBJ2-1,CASSLGLAADNEQFF,TGTGCCAGCAGCCTGGGTCTAGCGGCCGACAATGAGCAGTTCTTC
.,many,TRBV20-1,TRBJ1-6,CSARRATGRNSPLHF,TGCAGTGCTAGGCGGGCGACGGGTAGGAATTCACCCCTCCACTTT
TRBD1,many,TRBV10-3,TRBJ2-5,CAISVGLRDSQETQYF,TGTGCCATCAGTGTAGGTCTCCGGGACAGTCAAGAGACCCAGTACTTC
.,many,TRBV7-2,TRBJ2-5,CASNLGLIQETQYF,TGTGCCAGCAACCTAGGACTGATCCAAGAGACCCAGTACTTC
.,.,TRBV2,TRBJ2-2,CAGMTGTGGLFF,TGTGCCGGAATGACAGGGACCGGGGGGCTGTTTTTT
.,.,TRBV14,TRBJ1-1,CASSQLDSVNTEAFF,TGTGCCAGCAGCCAACTTGACAGCGTGAACACTGAAGCTTTCTTT
.,many,TRBV20-1,TRBJ1-6,CSAREIQGPAWNSPLHF,TGCAGTGCTAGAGAGATACAGGGACCTGCGTGGAATTCACCCCTCCACTTT
.,.,TRBV6-6,TRBJ1-1,CASSYSTEAFF,TGTGCCAGCAGTTACTCCACTGAAGCTTTCTTT
.,many,TRBV18,TRBJ2-1,CASSPFGDAYNEQFF,TGTGCCAGCTCCCCGTTCGGGGATGCCTACAATGAGCAGTTCTTC
.,.,TRBV6-2/TRBV6-3,TRBJ2-7,CASSDRTASYEQYF,TGTGCCAGCAGCGACCGGACAGCTTCCTACGAGCAGTACTTC
.,.,TRBV25-1,TRBJ2-3,CASSGVGGRTADTQYF,TGTGCCAGCAGTGGTGTCGGGGGGCGTACCGCAGATACGCAGTATTTT
.,many,TRBV7-2,TRBJ2-3,CASSGGQSTDTQYF,TGTGCCAGCAGCGGGGGACAAAGCACAGATACGCAGTATTTT
TRBD2,few,TRBV12-3/TRBV12-4,TRBJ2-1,CASQPRLAGGGEQFF,TGTGCCTCCCAACCTAGACTAGCGGGAGGGGGTGAGCAGTTCTTC
TRBD1,.,TRBV12-3/TRBV12-4,TRBJ1-2,CASSLPEDRKTYGYTF,TGTGCCAGCAGTTTACCGGAGGACAGGAAAACCTATGGCTACACCTTC
.,many,TRBV3-1,TRBJ2-3,CASSQWTFTDTQYF,TGTGCCAGCAGCCAATGGACCTTCACAGATACGCAGTATTTT
TRBD1,once,TRBV20-1,TRBJ2-7,CSAADDTGGFYEQYF,TGCAGTGCTGCCGACGATACAGGGGGCTTCTACGAGCAGTACTTC
.,many,TRBV29-1,TRBJ2-2,CSVRGGTNTGELFF,TGCAGCGTCAGGGGGGGAACGAACACCGGGGAGCTGTTTTTT
TRBD2,once,TRBV20-1,TRBJ2-1,CSAREGRGNNEQFF,TGCAGTGCTAGGGAGGGGAGGGGTAACAATGAGCAGTTCTTC
.,.,TRBV20-1,TRBJ2-7,CSARDLLSGHYEQYF,TGCAGTGCTAGAGATCTGCTCTCCGGGCACTACGAGCAGTACTTC
.,.,TRBV6-5,TRBJ2-3,CASRSLLVITDTQYF,TGTGCCAGCCGATCTTTACTAGTGATCACAGATACGCAGTATTTT
.,many,TRBV12-3/TRBV12-4,TRBJ2-1,CASFPAGQNHNEQFF,TGTGCCAGCTTCCCGGCGGGACAGAATCACAATGAGCAGTTCTTC
.,.,TRBV5-1,TRBJ2-1,CASSTLTRGSNEQFF,TGCGCCAGCAGCACCCTCACCCGAGGGTCCAATGAGCAGTTCTTC
.,many,TRBV7-9,TRBJ1-2,CASSSDRSDGYTF,TGTGCCAGCAGTTCCGACAGGTCTGATGGCTACACCTTC
.,many,TRBV27,TRBJ2-1,CASTRGPSRSEQFF,TGTGCCAGCACGCGGGGGCCCTCCCGCAGTGAGCAGTTCTTC
TRBD1,few,TRBV5-1,TRBJ2-7,CASSLEGGLSYEQYF,TGCGCCAGCAGCTTGGAAGGGGGCTTGTCCTACGAGCAGTACTTC
.,.,TRBV5-6,TRBJ1-1,CASSPDRTVLGDTEAFF,TGTGCCAGCAGCCCTGACAGGACAGTCCTGGGCGACACTGAAGCTTTCTTT
.,.,TRBV27,TRBJ1-2,CASRGQGRYGYTF,TGTGCCAGCAGGGGGCAGGGAAGATATGGCTACACCTTC
.,few,TRBV3-1,TRBJ2-5,CASVPVGGRAQETQYF,TGTGCCAGCGTGCCAGTAGGGGGAAGGGCCCAAGAGACCCAGTACTTC
.,many,TRBV5-6,TRBJ1-5,CASSLVGVGQPQHF,TGTGCCAGCAGCTTGGTAGGGGTAGGTCAGCCCCAGCATTTT
TRBD1,.,TRBV13,TRBJ1-5,CVSSYRGQPQHF,TGTGTCAGCAGCTACAGGGGTCAGCCCCAGCATTTT
.,.,TRBV2,TRBJ2-3,CASREGVSDTQYF,TGTGCCAGCAGGGAGGGGGTCTCAGATACGCAGTATTTT
.,many,TRBV24-1,TRBJ2-1,CATSGSSPHNEQFF,TGTGCCACCAGTGGCAGCTCCCCCCACAATGAGCAGTTCTTC
.,.,TRBV19,TRBJ1-2,CASSIRVGRNTF,TGTGCCAGTAGTATCCGCGTTGGGCGCAACACCTTC
TRBD2,many,TRBV29-1,TRBJ2-1,CSVEGAGGGYNEQFF,TGCAGCGTTGAAGGTGCCGGCGGGGGATACAATGAGCAGTTCTTC
.,.,TRBV6-5,TRBJ2-7,CASGGGYEQYF,TGTGCCAGCGGAGGGGGATACGAGCAGTACTTC